Below, one TCR beta chain is given with its context. Its antigen is as yet unknown. TCRdb redid the calling of the 5' RACE reads with MiXCR, one entry per CDR3 protein. The sample yields approximately 290,000 distinct CDR3 sequences, more than 15% seen once. V gave up 2 bases and J gave up 4 bases; unmatched junction bases: 10. The CDR3 length is 16 residues. Germline CDR1 SGHAT, CDR2 FQNNGV. The record originates from a study of T-cell memory formation after mild COVID-19. Study-wide context: In these data, TCR clusters were largely donor specific.

Study-level findings and limits: Among contracting clones, CD4+ were mainly CM/EM and CD8+ enriched in EMRA. Day 15 to 85 contracting clones showed balanced CD4/CD8; day 15 to 37 expanders favored CD4+.

The sequence was collected from a man between 18 and 35 years old who had mild COVID-19 (a few samples of this study predate the infection). Cell type and time point are not known. The rearrangement uses TRBV11-2 and TRBJ2-5, with 7 positions matching TRBD1. Sequenced sample: PBMCs or a T cell subset sorted from them (not recorded which). The CDR3 loop reads CASSLQGTAETETQYF. The CDR3 coding sequence is TGTGCCAGCAGCTTACAAGGGACAGCAGAAACAGAGACCCAGTACTTC. The full variable domain, its missing parts supplied by reference TRBV11-2 and TRBJ2-5, is EAGVAQSPRYKIIEKRQSVAFWCNPISGHATLYWYQQILGQGPKLLIQFQNNGVVDDSQLPKDRFSAERLKGVDSTLKIQPAKLEDSAVYLCASSLQGTAETETQYFGPGTRLLVL.